A single sample is the source of the 26 T cell receptor beta chains below, sequenced in a study of blood T cell repertoires in COVID-19. The protocol was immunoSEQ multiplex PCR, while the TCRdb copy is restricted to in-frame clones and leaves out a portion. In the table there are 400,000 or so clones, 80% to 95% of which are singletons. The sequenced sample consisted of PBMCs or T cells enriched from blood (not recorded which). All receptors derive from a man aged 18 to 30 who had recovered from COVID-19.

The J gene is TRBJ1-5, the V gene TRBV12-3 or TRBV12-4; D unresolved. CDR3 length: 13 amino acids. The germline V and J ends were trimmed by 5 bases and 4 bases, with 9 bases remaining between them. CDR3 region: CASSPYLNQPQHF. DNA for the CDR3: TGTGCCAGCAGTCCATACTTAAATCAGCCCCAGCATTTT.

This sequence joins TRBV5-1 and TRBJ1-6; D may be TRBD1 (5 bases). Germline V gene lookup returns CDR1 SGHRS and CDR2 YFSETQ. The length of the CDR3 is 14 residues. V was shortened by 2 bases and J by 8 bases, with 11 bases between the two germline ends. In DNA form, the CDR3 reads TGCGCCAGCAGCTTTGGCAGGGATCATTCACCCCTCCACTTT. Translated, it gives CASSFGRDHSPLHF.

This clone was seen a single time. V usage is TRBV13 and J usage is TRBJ1-1; the match to TRBD1 covers 9 bases. Germline-derived CDR1 and CDR2 are PRHDT and FYEKMQ (reference sequence). The CDR3 length is 15 residues. V lost 3 bases, J lost 0 bases, and 2 bases stayed unmatched. The CDR3 loop is CASSFDRGMNTEAFF. In DNA, the CDR3 is TGTGCCAGCAGCTTTGACAGGGGGATGAACACTGAAGCTTTCTTT.

J is TRBJ2-7 and V is TRBV11-2; 10 bases map to TRBD2. The CDR3 has 17 residues. Germline lookup yields CDR1 SGHAT and CDR2 FQNNGV. Germline trimming cut 2 bases from V and 3 bases from J; bases unmatched to any gene: 10. The CDR3: CASSLTASGGPRYEQYF. Written as DNA, the CDR3 is TGTGCCAGCAGCTTAACGGCTAGCGGGGGCCCACGCTACGAGCAGTACTTC.

The chain joins TRBV28 to TRBJ2-4, with 8 bases aligning to TRBD2. V lost 5 bases to trimming and J lost 14 bases; unmatched junction nucleotides: 8. The CDR3 consists of 12 residues. Germline V CDR1 and CDR2: MDHEN, SYDVKM. This chain's CDR3 is CASSPRTSRKYF. The CDR3 DNA reads TGTGCCAGCAGTCCCCGGACTAGCCGGAAGTACTTC.

This clone was counted once. DNA of the CDR3: TGTGCCAGCAGAGGCGCGGGGGGCCGGGGCTCCAATAAAGAGACCCAGTACTTC. Residues: CASRGAGGRGSNKETQYF. This chain connects TRBV4-2 to TRBJ2-5, with 8 bases that match TRBD2. The CDR3 consists of 18 residues. From germline, CDR1 is LGHNA and CDR2 YNFKEQ. Trimming took 6 bases from V and 3 from J; bases not matched to a gene: 18.

The chain has TRBV30 and TRBJ1-1; D is uncertain. The CDR3 has 13 residues. CDR1 GTSNPN and CDR2 SVGIG come from the germline V gene (reference sequence). V lost 2 bases and J 1 base, leaving 8 bases between the germline ends. For the CDR3, the DNA is TGTGCCTGGAGTATCGGGTGGAACACTGAAGCTTTCTTT. Protein sequence: CAWSIGWNTEAFF.

The rearrangement uses TRBV7-3 and TRBJ2-5; 15 bases agree with TRBD2. The germline V gene encodes CDR1 SGHTA and CDR2 FQGTGA. The CDR3 extends over 16 amino acids. The junction had 7 bases not matched to a gene; V was cut back by 5 bases and J by 6 bases. The CDR3 nucleotides are TGTGCCAGCAGCCCCAGGACTAGCGGGAGGGTGCAGACCCAGTACTTC. This codes for CASSPRTSGRVQTQYF.

The chain is built from TRBV14 and TRBJ1-2, with D perhaps TRBD1 (6 bases). V was pared by 4 bases and J by 1 base, with 16 bases between. Per the germline V gene, CDR1 is SGHDN and CDR2 is FVKESK. The CDR3 contains 16 residues. CDR3 nucleotide sequence: TGTGCCAGCAGCCCTGCCGGGGGGCCTCTTAACTATGGCTACACCTTC. Translated, it gives CASSPAGGPLNYGYTF.

This rearrangement joins TRBV27 to TRBJ2-1, with 10 bases that match TRBD2. V lost 3 bases, J lost 8 bases, and 22 bases stayed unmatched. CDR3 size: 20 residues. Germline loops: CDR1 MNHEY, CDR2 SMNVEV (reference sequence). CDR3 coding DNA: TGTGCCAGCAGTTTCTGGGCTAGCGGGAGCCTTGGTAGTAGGGGCGATGAGCAGTTCTTC. Protein product: CASSFWASGSLGSRGDEQFF.

CDR3 sequence (DNA): TGCGCCAGCAGCTTGGAAGGACAGGGGAAGGGTTCACCCCTCCACTTT. It is translated as CASSLEGQGKGSPLHF. The rearrangement uses TRBV5-1 and TRBJ1-6, with 9 bases matching TRBD1. In germline, CDR1 is SGHRS, CDR2 YFSETQ. V was clipped by 0 bases and J by 9 bases; unmatched bases: 7. The CDR3 has 16 residues.

The chain links TRBV6-5 to TRBJ1-5; 8 positions agree with TRBD1. Germline V gives CDR1 MNHEY, CDR2 SVGAGI. This CDR3 has 15 residues. Trimming took 10 bases from V and 6 from J; bases not matched to a gene: 14. CDR3 DNA sequence: TGTGCCACGAGATCGGACAGGGCGGGTATTCAGCCCCAGCATTTT. Translating it yields CATRSDRAGIQPQHF.

This clone showed up just once. The chain uses TRBV25-1 and TRBJ1-6; 9 bases match TRBD1. The CDR3 is 15 residues long. Germline CDR1 MGHDK, CDR2 SYGVNS. The junction had 7 bases not matched to a gene; V was cut back by 4 bases and J by 9 bases. Here the CDR3 reads CASSGGGQGFSPLHF. CDR3 DNA: TGTGCCAGCAGTGGGGGGGGACAGGGTTTTTCACCCCTCCACTTT.

The rearrangement uses TRBV7-9 and TRBJ1-2; D not certain. V gave up 0 bases and J gave up 0 bases, with 11 bases separating them. The CDR3 sequence is 16 residues long. Germline CDR1 is SEHNR and CDR2 is FQNEAQ (reference sequence). The CDR3 DNA is TGTGCCAGCAGCTTAGCAGTGGGCAGGACTAACTATGGCTACACCTTC. It yields the protein CASSLAVGRTNYGYTF.

The J gene is TRBJ2-7, the V gene TRBV5-4, with D maybe TRBD1 (6 bases). CDR1 is SGHNT and CDR2 is YYREEE in the germline V gene (reference sequence). V was cut by 0 bases and J by 2 bases, with 9 bases left in between. This CDR3 is 14 amino acids long. CDR3 residues: CASSLEQGPYEQYF. The DNA of the CDR3 is TGTGCCAGCAGCTTGGAACAGGGTCCCTACGAGCAGTACTTC.

This sequence joins TRBV30 and TRBJ2-1; perhaps TRBD2 as D (5 bases). The CDR3 contains 12 residues. Germline V gene lookup returns CDR1 GTSNPN and CDR2 SVGIG (reference sequence). Deletions cut 4 bases from V and 6 bases from J, with 10 bases between. DNA for the CDR3: TGTGCCTGGATGGGCGGGCCCAATGAGCAGTTCTTC. It codes for CAWMGGPNEQFF.

This clone turned up a few times. The chain is built from TRBV11-2 and TRBJ1-3; 7 positions agree with TRBD1. Germline V gene data show CDR1 as SGHAT and CDR2 as FQNNGV. The CDR3 has 18 amino acids. V gave up 5 bases and J gave up 0 bases; unmatched junction bases: 13. In DNA, the CDR3 is TGTGCCAGCAGCCTATCCTGGACAGGCCTCCTCTCTGGAAACACCATATATTTT. Protein product: CASSLSWTGLLSGNTIYF.

The genes are TRBV15 and TRBJ1-1; the match to TRBD1 covers 8 bases. Per the germline V gene, CDR1 is LNHNV and CDR2 is YYDKDF (reference sequence). V dropped 3 bases and J dropped 7; count of bases not matched to a gene: 4. The length of the CDR3 is 13 residues. CDR3 in DNA: TGTGCCACCAGCAGGGCAGACAGGGGTGAAGCTTTCTTT. It specifies CATSRADRGEAFF.

The genes are TRBV11-2 and TRBJ1-4, with D uncertain. The CDR3 consists of 15 residues. The V gene lost 3 bases and the J gene lost 8 bases, with 16 bases spanning the gap. Germline values: CDR1 SGHAT, CDR2 FQNNGV. The CDR3 region has the DNA TGTGCCAGCAGCTTCAGCCGGGGAAGGGAAGAAAAACTGTTTTTT. Translated, it gives CASSFSRGREEKLFF.

The chain employs TRBV12-3 or TRBV12-4 and TRBJ1-6, with D hard to call. V was clipped by 3 bases and J by 6 bases, with 6 bases between them. The CDR3 loop spans 13 amino acids. The DNA of the CDR3 is TGTGCCAGCAGTTTTGATAGTAATTCACCCCTCCACTTT. Amino acid sequence: CASSFDSNSPLHF.

The chain employs TRBV29-1 and TRBJ1-4, with TRBD1 matching 7 bases. With 5 bases clipped from V and 6 bases from J, the junction kept 3 bases outside the gene matches. Germline loops: CDR1 SQVTM, CDR2 ANQGSEA. This CDR3 spans 12 amino acids. The CDR3 sequence is CSVQQGYEKLFF. CDR3 nucleotide sequence: TGCAGCGTTCAACAGGGGTATGAAAAACTGTTTTTT.

The rearrangement uses TRBV5-4 and TRBJ2-7, with 9 bases matching TRBD1. In germline, CDR1 is SGHNT, CDR2 YYREEE (reference sequence). V was pared by 4 bases and J by 0 bases, with 5 bases of the junction left unmatched. The CDR3 runs 15 residues. CDR3 DNA sequence: TGTGCCAGCAGCCAGGGACAGGGAAGCTCCTACGAGCAGTACTTC. This codes for CASSQGQGSSYEQYF.

This chain connects TRBV4-1 to TRBJ1-1; D possibly corresponds to TRBD1 (5 bases). V was clipped by 5 bases and J by 6 bases, with 13 bases between them. This CDR3 region has 13 residues. Germline V gene data show CDR1 as MGHRA and CDR2 as YSYEKL. Here the CDR3 reads CASSNGGMPEAFF. The CDR3 DNA is TGCGCCAGCAGCAACGGGGGAATGCCTGAAGCTTTCTTT.

The gene calls are TRBV19 and TRBJ2-7, with TRBD2 matching 7 bases. The CDR3 is 15 residues long. The V gene's germline CDR1 is LNHDA and CDR2 SQIVND (reference sequence). Germline trimming cut 1 base from V and 3 bases from J; bases unmatched to any gene: 6. The CDR3 spells CASSIGGGSGYEQYF. Here the CDR3 DNA reads TGTGCCAGTAGTATAGGGGGGGGTAGCGGCTACGAGCAGTACTTC.

V gene TRBV5-1 combines with J gene TRBJ2-3; the match to TRBD2 covers 8 bases. Trimming cost V 4 bases and J 3 bases; bases outside gene matches: 10. Germline CDR1 and CDR2: SGHRS and YFSETQ. The CDR3 sequence is 16 residues long. In DNA form, the CDR3 reads TGCGCCAGCAGCCCACTTAGCGGGAAGGGGACAGATACGCAGTATTTT. Amino acids: CASSPLSGKGTDTQYF.

The chain carries TRBV5-1 and TRBJ2-2; D possibly corresponds to TRBD1 (7 bases). There are 14 residues in the CDR3. CDR1 is SGHRS and CDR2 is YFSETQ in the germline V gene. V shed 4 bases and J shed 7 bases, with 14 bases lying between them. CDR3 bases: TGCGCCAGCAGCGTACGACAGGGAGGCGGGGAGCTGTTTTTT. Amino acid sequence: CASSVRQGGGELFF.